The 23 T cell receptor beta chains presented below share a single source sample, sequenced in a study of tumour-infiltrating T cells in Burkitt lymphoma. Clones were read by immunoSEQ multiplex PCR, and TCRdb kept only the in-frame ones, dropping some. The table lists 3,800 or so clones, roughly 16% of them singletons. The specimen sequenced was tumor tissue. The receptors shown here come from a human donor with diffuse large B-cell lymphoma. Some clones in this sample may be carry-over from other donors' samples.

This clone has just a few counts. CDR3 amino acids: CASSLGGTGGQETQYF. In nucleotides, the CDR3 is TGTGCCAGTAGCCTTGGCGGGACAGGGGGGCAAGAGACCCAGTACTTC. The chain joins TRBV19 to TRBJ2-5; 11 bases are a match to TRBD1. V was clipped by 6 bases and J by 2 bases; unmatched bases: 8. CDR1 is LNHDA, CDR2 SQIVND, per germline (reference sequence). The CDR3 covers 16 residues.

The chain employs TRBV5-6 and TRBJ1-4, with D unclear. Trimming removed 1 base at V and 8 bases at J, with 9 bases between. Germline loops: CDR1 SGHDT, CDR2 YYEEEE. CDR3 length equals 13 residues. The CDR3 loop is CASSLYLGEKLFF. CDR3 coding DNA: TGTGCCAGCAGCTTGTATCTGGGCGAAAAACTGTTTTTT.

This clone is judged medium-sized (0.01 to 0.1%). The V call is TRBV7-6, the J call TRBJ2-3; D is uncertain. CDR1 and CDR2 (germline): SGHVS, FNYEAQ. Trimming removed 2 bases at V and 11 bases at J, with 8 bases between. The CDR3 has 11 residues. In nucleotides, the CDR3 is TGTGCCAGCAGCTTATCGCTGGTGCAGTATTTT. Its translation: CASSLSLVQYF.

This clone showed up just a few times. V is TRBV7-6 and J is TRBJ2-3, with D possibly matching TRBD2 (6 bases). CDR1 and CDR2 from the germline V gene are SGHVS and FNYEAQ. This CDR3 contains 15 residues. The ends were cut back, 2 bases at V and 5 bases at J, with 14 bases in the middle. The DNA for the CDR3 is TGTGCCAGCAGCTTATACCGGGAGAAAGGAGATACGCAGTATTTT. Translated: CASSLYREKGDTQYF.

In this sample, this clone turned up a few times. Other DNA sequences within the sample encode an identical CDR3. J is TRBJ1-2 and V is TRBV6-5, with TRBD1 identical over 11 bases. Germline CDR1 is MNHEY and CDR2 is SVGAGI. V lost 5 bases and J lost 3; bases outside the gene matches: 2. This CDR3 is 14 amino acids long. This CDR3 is CASSRDRGYYGYTF. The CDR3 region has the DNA TGTGCCAGCAGTCGGGACAGGGGGTACTATGGCTACACCTTC.

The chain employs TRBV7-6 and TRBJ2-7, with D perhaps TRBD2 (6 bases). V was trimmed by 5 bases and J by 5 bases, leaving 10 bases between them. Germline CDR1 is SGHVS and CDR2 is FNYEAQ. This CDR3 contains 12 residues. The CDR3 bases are TGTGCCAGCAGCCGAGGCGGGAACGAGCAGTACTTC. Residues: CASSRGGNEQYF.

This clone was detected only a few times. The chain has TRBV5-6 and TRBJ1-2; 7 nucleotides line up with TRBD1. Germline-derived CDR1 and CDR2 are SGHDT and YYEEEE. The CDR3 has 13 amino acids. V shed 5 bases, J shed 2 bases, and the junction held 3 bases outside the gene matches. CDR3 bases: TGTGCCAGCAGTTTACAGGGGAACTATGGCTACACCTTC. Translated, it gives CASSLQGNYGYTF. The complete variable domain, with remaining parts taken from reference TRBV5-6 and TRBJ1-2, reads DAGVTQSPTHLIKTRGQQVTLRCSPKSGHDTVSWYQQALGQGPQFIFQYYEEEERQRGNFPDRFSGHQFPNYSSELNVNALLLGDSALYLCASSLQGNYGYTFGSGTRLTVV.

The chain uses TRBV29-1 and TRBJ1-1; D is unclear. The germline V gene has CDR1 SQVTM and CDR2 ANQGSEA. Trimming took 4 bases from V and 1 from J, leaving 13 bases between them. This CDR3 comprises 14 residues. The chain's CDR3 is CSVVPSLGNTEAFF. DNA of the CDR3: TGCAGCGTTGTTCCTTCGCTGGGGAACACTGAAGCTTTCTTT.

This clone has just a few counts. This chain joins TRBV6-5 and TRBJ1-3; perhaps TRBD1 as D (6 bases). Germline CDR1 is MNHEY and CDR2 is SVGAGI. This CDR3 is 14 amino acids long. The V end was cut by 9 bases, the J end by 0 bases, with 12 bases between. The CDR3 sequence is CASRDTYSGNTIYF. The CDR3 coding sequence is TGTGCCAGTCGGGACACGTACTCTGGAAACACCATATATTTT.

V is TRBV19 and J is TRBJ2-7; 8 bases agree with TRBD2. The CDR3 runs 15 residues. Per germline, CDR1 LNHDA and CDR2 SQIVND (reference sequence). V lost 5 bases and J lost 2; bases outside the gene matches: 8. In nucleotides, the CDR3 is TGTGCCAGTAGTTTCGCCTCGACTAGCGCCTACGAGCAGTACTTC. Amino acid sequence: CASSFASTSAYEQYF.

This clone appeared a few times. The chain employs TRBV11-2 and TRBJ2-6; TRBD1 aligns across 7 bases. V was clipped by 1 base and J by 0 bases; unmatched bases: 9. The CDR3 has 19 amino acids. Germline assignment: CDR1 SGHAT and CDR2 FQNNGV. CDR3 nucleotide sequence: TGTGCCAGCAGCTTAGGACCGGGACAGTATAACTCTGGGGCCAACGTCCTGACTTTC. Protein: CASSLGPGQYNSGANVLTF.

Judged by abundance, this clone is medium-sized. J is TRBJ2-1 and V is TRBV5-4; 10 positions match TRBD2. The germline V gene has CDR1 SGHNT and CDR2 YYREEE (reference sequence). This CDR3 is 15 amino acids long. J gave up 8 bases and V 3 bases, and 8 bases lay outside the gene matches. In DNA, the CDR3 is TGTGCCAGCAGCTATCCGGGACTAGCGAGCGATGAGCAGTTCTTC. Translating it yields CASSYPGLASDEQFF. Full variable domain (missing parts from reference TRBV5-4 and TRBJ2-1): ETGVTQSPTHLIKTRGQQVTLRCSSQSGHNTVSWYQQALGQGPQFIFQYYREEENGRGNFPPRFSGLQFPNYSSELNVNALELDDSALYLCASSYPGLASDEQFFGPGTRLTVL.

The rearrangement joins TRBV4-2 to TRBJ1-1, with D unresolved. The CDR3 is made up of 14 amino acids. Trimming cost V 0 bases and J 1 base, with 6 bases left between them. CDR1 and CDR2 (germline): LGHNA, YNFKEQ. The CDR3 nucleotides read TGTGCCAGCAGCCAAGAGGGAGGGAACACTGAAGCTTTCTTT. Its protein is CASSQEGGNTEAFF.

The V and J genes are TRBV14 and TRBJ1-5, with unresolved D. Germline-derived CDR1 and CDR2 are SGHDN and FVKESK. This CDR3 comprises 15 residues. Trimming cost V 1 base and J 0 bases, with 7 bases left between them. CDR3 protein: CASSQVRSSNQPQHF. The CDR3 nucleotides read TGTGCCAGCAGCCAAGTCCGAAGTAGCAATCAGCCCCAGCATTTT.

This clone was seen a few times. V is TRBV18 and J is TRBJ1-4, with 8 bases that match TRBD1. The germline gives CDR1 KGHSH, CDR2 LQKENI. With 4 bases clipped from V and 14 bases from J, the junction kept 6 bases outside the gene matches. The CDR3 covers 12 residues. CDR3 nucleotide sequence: TGTGCCAGCTCACACGGACAGGGTGGGCTGTTTTTT. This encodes CASSHGQGGLFF.

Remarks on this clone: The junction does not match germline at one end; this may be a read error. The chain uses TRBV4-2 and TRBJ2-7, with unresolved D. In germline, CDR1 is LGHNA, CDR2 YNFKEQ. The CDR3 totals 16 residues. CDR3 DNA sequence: TGTGCCAGCAGCCAAGAGGGCGGAAGCAGCTCCTATGAGCAGTACTTC. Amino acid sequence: CASSQEGGSSSYEQYF.

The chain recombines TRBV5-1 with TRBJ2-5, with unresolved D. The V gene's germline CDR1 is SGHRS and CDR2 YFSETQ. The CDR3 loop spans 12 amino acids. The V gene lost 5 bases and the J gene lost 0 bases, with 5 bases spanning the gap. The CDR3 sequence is CASSFDQETQYF. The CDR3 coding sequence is TGCGCCAGCAGTTTTGACCAAGAGACCCAGTACTTC. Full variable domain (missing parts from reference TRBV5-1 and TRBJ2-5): KAGVTQTPRYLIKTRGQQVTLSCSPISGHRSVSWYQQTPGQGLQFLFEYFSETQRNKGNFPGRFSGRQFSNSRSEMNVSTLELGDSALYLCASSFDQETQYFGPGTRLLVL.

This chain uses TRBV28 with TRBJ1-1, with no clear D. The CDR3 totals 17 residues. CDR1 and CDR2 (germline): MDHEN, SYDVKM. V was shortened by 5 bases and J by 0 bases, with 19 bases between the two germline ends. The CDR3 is CASSPPRSRTMNTEAFF. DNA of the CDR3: TGTGCCAGCAGTCCCCCCCGGAGCCGGACCATGAACACTGAAGCTTTCTTT.

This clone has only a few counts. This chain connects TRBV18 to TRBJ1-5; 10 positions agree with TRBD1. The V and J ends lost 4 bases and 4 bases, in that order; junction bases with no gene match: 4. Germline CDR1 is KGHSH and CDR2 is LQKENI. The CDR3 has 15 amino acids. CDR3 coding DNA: TGTGCCAGCTCACGACCGGGACAGGGGAATCAGCCCCAGCATTTT. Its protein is CASSRPGQGNQPQHF.

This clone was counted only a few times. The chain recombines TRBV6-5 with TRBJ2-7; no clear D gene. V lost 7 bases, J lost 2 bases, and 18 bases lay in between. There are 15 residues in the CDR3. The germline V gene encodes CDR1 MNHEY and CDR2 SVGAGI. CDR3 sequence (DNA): TGTGCCAGCACCCTCCCACCCTGGGCCGCCTACGAGCAGTACTTC. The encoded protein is CASTLPPWAAYEQYF.

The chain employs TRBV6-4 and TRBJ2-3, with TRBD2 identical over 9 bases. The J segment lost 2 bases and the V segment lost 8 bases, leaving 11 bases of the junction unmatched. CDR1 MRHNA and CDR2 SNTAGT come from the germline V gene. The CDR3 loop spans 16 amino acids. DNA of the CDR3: TGTGCCAGCTCTGAAGTTGCGGGAGGGCCCACAGATACGCAGTATTTT. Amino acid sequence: CASSEVAGGPTDTQYF.

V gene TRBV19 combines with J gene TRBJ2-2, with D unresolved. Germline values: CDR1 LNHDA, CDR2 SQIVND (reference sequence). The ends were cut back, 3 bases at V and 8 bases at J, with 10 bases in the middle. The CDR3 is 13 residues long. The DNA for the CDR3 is TGTGCCAGTAGTATGGCCTGGGCGGGGGAGCTGTTTTTT. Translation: CASSMAWAGELFF. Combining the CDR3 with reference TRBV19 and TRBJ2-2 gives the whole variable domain DGGITQSPKYLFRKEGQNVTLSCEQNLNHDAMYWYRQDPGQGLRLIYYSQIVNDFQKGDIAEGYSVSREKKESFPLTVTSAQKNPTAFYLCASSMAWAGELFFGEGSRLTVL.

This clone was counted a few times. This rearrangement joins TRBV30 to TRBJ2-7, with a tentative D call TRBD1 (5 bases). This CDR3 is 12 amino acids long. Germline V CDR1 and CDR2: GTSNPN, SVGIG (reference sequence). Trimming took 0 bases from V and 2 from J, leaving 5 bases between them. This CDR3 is CAWSVTAYEQYF. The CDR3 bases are TGTGCCTGGAGTGTGACAGCCTACGAGCAGTACTTC.